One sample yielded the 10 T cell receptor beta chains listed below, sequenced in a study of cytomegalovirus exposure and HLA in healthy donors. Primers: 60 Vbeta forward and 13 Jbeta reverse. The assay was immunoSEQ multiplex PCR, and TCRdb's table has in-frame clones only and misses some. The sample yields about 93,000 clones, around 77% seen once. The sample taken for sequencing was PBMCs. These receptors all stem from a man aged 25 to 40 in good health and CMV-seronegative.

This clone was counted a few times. This CDR3 is CASSESGFGNTIYF. CDR3 bases: TGTGCCAGCAGTGAATCGGGTTTTGGAAACACCATATATTTT. The chain carries TRBV6-1 and TRBJ1-3; the D is unclear. CDR3 size: 14 residues. Germline-derived CDR1 and CDR2 are MNHNS and SASEGT. V lost 2 bases and J lost 3, with 8 bases in between.

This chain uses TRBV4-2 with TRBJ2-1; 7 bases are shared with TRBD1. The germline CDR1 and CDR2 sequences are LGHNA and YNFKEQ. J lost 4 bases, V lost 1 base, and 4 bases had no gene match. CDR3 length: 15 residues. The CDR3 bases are TGTGCCAGCAGCCAAGGAAGGGGGCCTTACAATGAGCAGTTCTTC. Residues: CASSQGRGPYNEQFF.

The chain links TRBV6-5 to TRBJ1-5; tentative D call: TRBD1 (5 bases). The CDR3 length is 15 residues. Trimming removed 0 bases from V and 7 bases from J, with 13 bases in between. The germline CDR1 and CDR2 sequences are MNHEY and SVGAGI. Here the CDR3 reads CASSYSIQGGQPQHF. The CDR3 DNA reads TGTGCCAGCAGTTACTCGATTCAGGGAGGACAGCCCCAGCATTTT.

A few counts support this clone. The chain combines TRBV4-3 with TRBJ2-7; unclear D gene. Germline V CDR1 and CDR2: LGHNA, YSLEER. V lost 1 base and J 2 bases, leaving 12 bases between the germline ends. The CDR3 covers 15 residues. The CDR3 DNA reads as TGCGCCAGCAGCCAAGTTGCCGCGCCTACCTACGAGCAGTACTTC. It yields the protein CASSQVAAPTYEQYF.

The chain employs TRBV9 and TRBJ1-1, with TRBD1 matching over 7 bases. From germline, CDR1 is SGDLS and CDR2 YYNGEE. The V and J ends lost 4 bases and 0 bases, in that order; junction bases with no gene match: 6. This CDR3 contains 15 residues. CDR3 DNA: TGTGCCAGCAGCAAAGGGACAGATCTGAACACTGAAGCTTTCTTT. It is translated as CASSKGTDLNTEAFF. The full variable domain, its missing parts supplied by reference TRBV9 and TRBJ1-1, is DSGVTQTPKHLITATGQRVTLRCSPRSGDLSVYWYQQSLDQGLQFLIQYYNGEERAKGNILERFSAQQFPDLHSELNLSSLELGDSALYFCASSKGTDLNTEAFFGQGTRLTVV.

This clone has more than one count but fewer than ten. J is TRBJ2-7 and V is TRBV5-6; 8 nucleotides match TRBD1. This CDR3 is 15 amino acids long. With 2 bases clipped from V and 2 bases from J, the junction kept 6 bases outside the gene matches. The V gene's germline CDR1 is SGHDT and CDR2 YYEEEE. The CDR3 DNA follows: TGTGCCAGCAGCTTAGGACAGGGCGTAGCCTACGAGCAGTACTTC. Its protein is CASSLGQGVAYEQYF. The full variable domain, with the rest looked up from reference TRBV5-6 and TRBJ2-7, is DAGVTQSPTHLIKTRGQQVTLRCSPKSGHDTVSWYQQALGQGPQFIFQYYEEEERQRGNFPDRFSGHQFPNYSSELNVNALLLGDSALYLCASSLGQGVAYEQYFGPGTRLTVT.

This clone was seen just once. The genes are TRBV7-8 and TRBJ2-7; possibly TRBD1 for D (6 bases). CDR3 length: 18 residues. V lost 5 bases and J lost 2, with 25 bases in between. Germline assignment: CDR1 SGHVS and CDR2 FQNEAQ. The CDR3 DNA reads TGTGCCAGCAGCGTACAATATATTCCACAGGGAATCCCCTACGAGCAGTACTTC. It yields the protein CASSVQYIPQGIPYEQYF.

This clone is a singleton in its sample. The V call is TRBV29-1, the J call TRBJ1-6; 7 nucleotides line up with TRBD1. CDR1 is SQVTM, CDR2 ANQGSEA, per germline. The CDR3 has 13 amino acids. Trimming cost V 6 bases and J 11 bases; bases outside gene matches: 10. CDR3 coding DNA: TGCAGCGTCGCCTCTGGGCAGGGGGCACCCCTCCACTTT. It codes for CSVASGQGAPLHF.

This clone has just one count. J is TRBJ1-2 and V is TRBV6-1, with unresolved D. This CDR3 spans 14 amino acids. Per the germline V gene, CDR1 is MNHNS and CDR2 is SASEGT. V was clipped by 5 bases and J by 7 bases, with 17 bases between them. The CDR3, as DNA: TGTGCCAGCAGTACCCAGGAGGGTGTGAGTGGCTACACCTTC. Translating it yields CASSTQEGVSGYTF.

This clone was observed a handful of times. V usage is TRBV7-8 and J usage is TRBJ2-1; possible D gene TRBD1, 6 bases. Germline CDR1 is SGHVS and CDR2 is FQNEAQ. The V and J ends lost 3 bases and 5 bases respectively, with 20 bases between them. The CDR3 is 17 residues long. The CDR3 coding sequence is TGTGCCAGCAGCTTGAGATTTGGACAGAACCTTCACAATGAGCAGTTCTTC. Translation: CASSLRFGQNLHNEQFF.